Shown below are 20 T cell receptor beta chains from a single sample sequenced in a study of neoadjuvant nivolumab and ipilimumab in lung cancer. The assay was immunoSEQ multiplex PCR, and TCRdb's table has in-frame clones only and misses some. The sample includes some 50,000 clones, around 89% seen only once; the top ten take around 3.6%. Sequencing was performed on blood, taken before neoadjuvant nivolumab, alone or with ipilimumab. The receptors stem from an adult with non-small cell lung cancer. Some clones in this sample may be carry-over from other donors' samples.

The gene calls are TRBV6-5 and TRBJ2-2; no clear D gene. Trimming took 0 bases from V and 1 from J, leaving 0 bases between them. Germline CDR1 MNHEY, CDR2 SVGAGI. There are 13 residues in the CDR3. The CDR3 DNA sequence: TGTGCCAGCAGTTACTCGAACACCGGGGAGCTGTTTTTT. Translating gives CASSYSNTGELFF.

This sequence joins TRBV18 and TRBJ2-7; D is perhaps TRBD2 (5 bases). Trimming shortened V by 3 bases and J by 5 bases, and 11 bases separated the two germline ends. This CDR3 has 13 residues. The V gene's germline CDR1 is KGHSH and CDR2 LQKENI. Here the CDR3 DNA reads TGTGCCAGCTCACCCACTGGACTCGACGAGCAGTACTTC. The encoded protein is CASSPTGLDEQYF.

The chain links TRBV23-1 to TRBJ2-5; D may be TRBD1 (6 bases). TRBV23-1 is an open reading frame, and its role is uncertain. Trimming left V 4 bases short and J 5 bases short, with 14 bases between. The CDR3 covers 14 residues. CDR3 bases: TGCGCCAGCAGTCCCCACAGGGTGGAGGAGACCCAGTACTTC. Translation: CASSPHRVEETQYF.

In its sample, this clone was seen a few times. V is TRBV7-9 and J is TRBJ2-4; possibly TRBD2 for D (5 bases). V was cut by 5 bases and J by 13 bases, with 12 bases left in between. This CDR3 has 11 amino acids. Germline CDR1 SEHNR, CDR2 FQNEAQ (reference sequence). The CDR3 here is CASSRGSLQYF. The CDR3 DNA is TGTGCCAGCAGCAGAGGGAGTTTACAGTACTTC.

The V gene is TRBV6-6, the J gene TRBJ1-1; D gene ambiguous. Germline loops: CDR1 MNHNY, CDR2 SVGAGI (reference sequence). This CDR3 region has 12 residues. Trimming stripped 0 bases from V and 11 bases from J, with 10 bases between. The CDR3 loop is CASSYSLRAAFF. The CDR3 coding sequence is TGTGCCAGCAGTTACTCTCTTCGGGCCGCTTTCTTT.

This chain uses TRBV7-2 with TRBJ2-7; TRBD2 matches 10 bases. V lost 5 bases, J lost 2 bases, and 6 bases stayed unmatched. The CDR3 covers 15 residues. From germline, CDR1 is SGHTA and CDR2 FQGNSA. The CDR3 region has the DNA TGTGCCAGCAGCCCAGGGACTAGCGCGGCCTACGAGCAGTACTTC. As protein: CASSPGTSAAYEQYF. The whole variable domain, remainder taken from reference TRBV7-2 and TRBJ2-7, is GAGVSQSPSNKVTEKGKDVELRCDPISGHTALYWYRQSLGQGLEFLIYFQGNSAPDKSGLPSDRFSAERTGGSVSTLTIQRTQQEDSAVYLCASSPGTSAAYEQYFGPGTRLTVT.

The V gene is TRBV7-3, the J gene TRBJ2-6, with D perhaps TRBD2 (5 bases). CDR3 size: 17 residues. V lost 7 bases and J lost 0, with 16 bases in between. Germline CDR1 SGHTA, CDR2 FQGTGA. CDR3 DNA: TGTGCCAGCACACGAAGACACGGAGGCTCTGGGGCCAACGTCCTGACTTTC. It translates to CASTRRHGGSGANVLTF.

V usage is TRBV6-5 and J usage is TRBJ2-7; D gene ambiguous. In germline, CDR1 is MNHEY, CDR2 SVGAGI. The CDR3 has 15 residues. V was clipped by 2 bases and J by 1 base, with 12 bases between them. CDR3 DNA sequence: TGTGCCAGCAGTTACACAACAGCCTTATCCTACGAGCAGTACTTC. Protein sequence: CASSYTTALSYEQYF.

This clone was counted a few times. The CDR3 loop is CASSQEPYNEQFF. The CDR3 bases are TGTGCCAGCTCCCAGGAGCCCTACAATGAGCAGTTCTTC. This chain uses TRBV6-5 with TRBJ2-1; D is undetermined. Germline CDR1 and CDR2: MNHEY and SVGAGI. The V end lost 8 bases, the J end lost 2 bases, and 10 bases lay between the germline ends. The CDR3 has 13 amino acids.

The chain links TRBV27 to TRBJ2-5, with 13 bases that match TRBD2. Germline V gene data show CDR1 as MNHEY and CDR2 as SMNVEV (reference sequence). The CDR3 has 16 residues. V shed 3 bases and J 2 bases; nucleotides not matched to a gene: 3. This CDR3 reads CASSFETSGRQETQYF. CDR3 nucleotides: TGTGCCAGCAGTTTTGAGACTAGCGGGAGGCAAGAGACCCAGTACTTC.

The rearrangement links TRBV29-1 to TRBJ2-3, with 7 bases fitting TRBD2. CDR1 SQVTM and CDR2 ANQGSEA come from the germline V gene. The V gene end was trimmed by 6 bases and the J gene end by 1 base; junction bases not matched to a gene: 22. The CDR3 consists of 19 residues. In DNA, the CDR3 is TGCAGCGTGTCCCCCTCTCTTGCGGGAGTATGGGAAGGCACAGATACGCAGTATTTT. Translated: CSVSPSLAGVWEGTDTQYF.

The V gene is TRBV7-2, the J gene TRBJ1-3, with no clear D. CDR1 is SGHTA and CDR2 is FQGNSA in the germline V gene. This CDR3 has 15 residues. Trimming took 3 bases from V and 0 from J, leaving 9 bases between them. CDR3 region: CASSLPWASGNTIYF. Written as DNA, the CDR3 is TGTGCCAGCAGCTTGCCATGGGCCTCTGGAAACACCATATATTTT.

This chain joins TRBV11-2 and TRBJ2-7; TRBD2 matches 8 bases. Germline V gives CDR1 SGHAT, CDR2 FQNNGV. The CDR3 sequence is 15 residues long. J was trimmed by 4 bases and V by 4 bases; bases with no gene match: 9. As DNA, the CDR3 is TGTGCCAGCAGCTCAGCGGGGGTGGTTTTGTACGAGCAGTACTTC. Its translation is CASSSAGVVLYEQYF.

The chain joins TRBV5-1 to TRBJ1-2, with 10 positions matching TRBD1. Germline V gives CDR1 SGHRS, CDR2 YFSETQ. V lost 2 bases to trimming and J lost 7 bases; unmatched junction nucleotides: 8. This CDR3 comprises 15 residues. CDR3 region: CASSFYDRGQGGYTF. The CDR3 nucleotides are TGCGCCAGCAGCTTCTACGACAGGGGGCAGGGTGGCTACACCTTC.

This clone came up a few times. The J gene is TRBJ2-7, the V gene TRBV10-3; TRBD1 might be the D (5 bases). Trimming left V 10 bases short and J 1 base short, with 11 bases between. CDR3 length equals 12 residues. Germline loops: CDR1 ENHRY, CDR2 SYGVKD. CDR3 in amino acids: CATGRTSYEQYF. CDR3 bases: TGTGCCACCGGCAGGACATCCTACGAGCAGTACTTC.

In DNA, the CDR3 is TGTGCCAGCAGCTCTACCCCCGTTCGCGAGCAGTACTTC. Its protein is CASSSTPVREQYF. This sequence joins TRBV7-2 and TRBJ2-7; no firm D call. Germline CDR1 and CDR2: SGHTA and FQGNSA. With 4 bases removed from V and 6 bases from J, the gap between germline ends came to 13 bases. The CDR3 loop spans 13 amino acids.

This clone is a singleton in its sample. The rearrangement links TRBV10-3 to TRBJ1-2, with a weak D call TRBD1 (6 bases). Germline V CDR1 and CDR2: ENHRY, SYGVKD. V lost 7 bases, J lost 7 bases, and 19 bases lay in between. CDR3 length: 14 amino acids. CDR3 DNA: TGTGCCATCAAGGACAGCCCGAACCCGGGTGGCTACACCTTC. Residues: CAIKDSPNPGGYTF.

V and J are TRBV29-1 and TRBJ2-1; D tentatively reads TRBD1 or TRBD2 (5 bases each). The CDR3 is 12 residues long. The V and J ends lost 5 bases and 6 bases respectively, with 11 bases between them. Germline V gives CDR1 SQVTM, CDR2 ANQGSEA. CDR3 nucleotides: TGCAGCGTTCAGCCAGGGACCAATGAGCAGTTCTTC. Its translation: CSVQPGTNEQFF.

This chain uses TRBV2 with TRBJ2-1; 10 bases map to TRBD1. This CDR3 is 16 amino acids long. Germline V gene sequence: CDR1 SNHLY, CDR2 FYNNEI. J gave up 7 bases and V 7 bases, and 13 bases lay outside the gene matches. The CDR3 region has the DNA TGTGCCAGCATCCCTATCGGACAGGGGGTTCTGAATGAGCAGTTCTTC. This sequence encodes CASIPIGQGVLNEQFF.

V usage is TRBV29-1 and J usage is TRBJ1-1; 11 bases agree with TRBD1. This CDR3 is built from 12 residues. With 7 bases clipped from V and 7 bases from J, the junction kept 5 bases outside the gene matches. Per the germline V gene, CDR1 is SQVTM and CDR2 is ANQGSEA. The CDR3 reads CSASGQGVEAFF. DNA of the CDR3: TGCAGCGCCTCGGGACAGGGGGTTGAAGCTTTCTTT.